The clone carrying this T cell receptor beta chain has more than one count but fewer than ten. The antigen remains undetermined. General study results and limits: The larger cohort examined one V-J beta rearrangement, not whole repertoires. Tumor Tregs overlapped most with tumor, then blood, naive CD4+ cells.

The sorted Tregs were CD4+CD25+CD127-/low cells. After constant-region reverse-primer amplification, full-length variable regions underwent semi-nested PCR with Nested Universal Primer A. TCRdb passed the 5' RACE reads through MiXCR, listing each CDR3 protein once. Among approximately 40,000 distinct CDR3 sequences listed, 20% to 25% were seen once. This TCR derives from a female donor with breast cancer. The sequenced sample consisted of Tregs sorted from blood.

CDR3 in DNA: TGCAGTGCTAGATTACCCCGTAGGGGGAATGAGCAGTTCTTC. As protein: CSARLPRRGNEQFF. The gene calls are TRBV20-1 and TRBJ2-1; D might be TRBD1 (6 bases). The germline CDR1 and CDR2 sequences are DFQATT and SNEGSKA (reference sequence). The CDR3 is made up of 14 amino acids. V gave up 2 bases and J gave up 7 bases, with 15 bases separating them.